The clone carrying this T cell receptor beta chain was found a few times. Assay: immunoSEQ multiplex PCR; the TCRdb copy retains only in-frame clones and omits some. The sample contains about 2.4 million clones, approximately 90% of which appear only once. These data are taken from a study of shared clonotypes between healthy human individuals. Sequencing was carried out using naive CD4+ T cells sorted from blood. Subset indicated: CD45RA+ positively selected. This TCR came from a man aged 18 to 30 in good health.

The CDR3 here is CSAREGGGQHF. CDR3 in DNA: TGCAGTGCTAGAGAGGGAGGAGGGCAGCATTTT. V usage is TRBV20-1 and J usage is TRBJ1-5; D unresolved. Trimming shortened V by 0 bases and J by 13 bases, and 10 bases separated the two germline ends. Germline V gives CDR1 DFQATT, CDR2 SNEGSKA (reference sequence). The CDR3 is 11 amino acids.